The rows below give T cell receptor beta chains drawn from one sample of a study of a mutant IDH1 vaccine in newly diagnosed glioma. This table comes from immunoSEQ multiplex PCR, and its TCRdb copy is limited to in-frame clones, with some not included. Seen here are under 95,000 clones, 90% to 95% observed once, and the top ten hold under 0.7%. Antigens for these TCRs are unknown. Source: PBMCs, taken from a glioma patient whose treatment included an IDH1 peptide vaccine. The receptors originated from a woman aged 50 to 60 with glioma. CDR3s include the opening cysteine and the closing phenylalanine or tryptophan. D genes are given only for firm matches. Clone size, where shown, is once, few, many, or a class for clones that have expanded.

CDR3 DNA: TGTGCCAGCAGCTACCCATGGGGGGGTAACCCCGGGGAGCTGTTTTTT; CDR3 protein: CASSYPWGGNPGELFF; J gene: TRBJ2-2; V gene: TRBV7-8; clone size: NA; CDR3 length: 16; D gene: TRBD2
CDR3 DNA: TGTGCCAGCAGCTTCAACAGGGGTAGCAATCAGCCCCAGCATTTT; CDR3 protein: CASSFNRGSNQPQHF; J gene: TRBJ1-5; V gene: TRBV7-9; clone size: NA; CDR3 length: 15; D gene: TRBD1
CDR3 DNA: TGTGCCACCGGATTCGGGACAGGCCCCGTCTCTGGGGCCAACGTCCTGACTTTC; CDR3 protein: CATGFGTGPVSGANVLTF; J gene: TRBJ2-6; V gene: TRBV19; clone size: NA; CDR3 length: 18; D gene: TRBD1
CDR3 DNA: TGCGCCAGCAGTGAGACAGGGGATAATGAAAAACTGTTTTTT; CDR3 protein: CASSETGDNEKLFF; J gene: TRBJ1-4; V gene: TRBV10-2; clone size: NA; CDR3 length: 14; D gene: TRBD1
CDR3 DNA: TGTGCCAGCAGTTTAGGACTAGCGGGTTACGAGCAGTACTTC; CDR3 protein: CASSLGLAGYEQYF; J gene: TRBJ2-7; V gene: TRBV28; clone size: NA; CDR3 length: 14; D gene: TRBD2
CDR3 DNA: TGTGCTAGTGGTTTGAATTCACCCCTCCACTTT; CDR3 protein: CASGLNSPLHF; J gene: TRBJ1-6; V gene: TRBV12-5; clone size: NA; CDR3 length: 11; D gene: NA
CDR3 DNA: TGCAGCTTATCCGGGACAGAGTCCTACGAGCAGTACTTC; CDR3 protein: CSLSGTESYEQYF; J gene: TRBJ2-7; V gene: TRBV29-1; clone size: once; CDR3 length: 13; D gene: TRBD1
CDR3 DNA: TGTGCCAGCAGCCTTGGGACTAGCGGGACTCGTGGCGAGCAGTACTTC; CDR3 protein: CASSLGTSGTRGEQYF; J gene: TRBJ2-7; V gene: TRBV9; clone size: NA; CDR3 length: 16; D gene: TRBD2
CDR3 DNA: TGTGCCAGCAGTTTGTGGGCGGGGTCCTCCTACGAGCAGTACTTC; CDR3 protein: CASSLWAGSSYEQYF; J gene: TRBJ2-7; V gene: TRBV27; clone size: NA; CDR3 length: 15; D gene: NA
CDR3 DNA: TGTGCTAGTGGCCCTTGGCTGGGTTTACAAGAGACCCAGTACTTC; CDR3 protein: CASGPWLGLQETQYF; J gene: TRBJ2-5; V gene: TRBV12-5; clone size: once; CDR3 length: 15; D gene: NA
CDR3 DNA: TGTGCCAGCAGCTTAGGTACTAGCCGCAATGAGCAGTTCTTC; CDR3 protein: CASSLGTSRNEQFF; J gene: TRBJ2-1; V gene: TRBV7-8; clone size: NA; CDR3 length: 14; D gene: NA
CDR3 DNA: TGTGCCAGCAGTGACAGGGATCACATTCAGTACTTC; CDR3 protein: CASSDRDHIQYF; J gene: TRBJ2-4; V gene: TRBV2; clone size: NA; CDR3 length: 12; D gene: NA
CDR3 DNA: TGTGCCAGTAGACTCACAGGGTCTAGCACAGATACGCAGTATTTT; CDR3 protein: CASRLTGSSTDTQYF; J gene: TRBJ2-3; V gene: TRBV19; clone size: NA; CDR3 length: 15; D gene: NA
CDR3 DNA: TGTGCCAGCAGTTTCCCCGCAGGGGGTGGAACTGAAGCTTTCTTT; CDR3 protein: CASSFPAGGGTEAFF; J gene: TRBJ1-1; V gene: TRBV28; clone size: NA; CDR3 length: 15; D gene: TRBD1
CDR3 DNA: TGTGCCAGCAGAGACAGGGGGTCGATGAACACTGAAGCTTTCTTT; CDR3 protein: CASRDRGSMNTEAFF; J gene: TRBJ1-1; V gene: TRBV6-1; clone size: few; CDR3 length: 15; D gene: TRBD1
CDR3 DNA: TGTGCCAGCAGTTCCCCGGCACGGGAGGTAGCTTTCTTT; CDR3 protein: CASSSPAREVAFF; J gene: TRBJ1-1; V gene: TRBV28; clone size: NA; CDR3 length: 13; D gene: NA
CDR3 DNA: TGTGCCAGCAGCGCACCCCGGGACAGGGTAATACGCGGCTACACCTTC; CDR3 protein: CASSAPRDRVIRGYTF; J gene: TRBJ1-2; V gene: TRBV9; clone size: NA; CDR3 length: 16; D gene: TRBD1
CDR3 DNA: TGCGCCAGCAGCTTGGTCGACGGGAATGAGCAGTTCTTC; CDR3 protein: CASSLVDGNEQFF; J gene: TRBJ2-1; V gene: TRBV5-1; clone size: NA; CDR3 length: 13; D gene: NA
CDR3 DNA: TGTGCCAGCAGTTTGGGTTCGGCTAGCGGCCGCCCCTACGAGCAGTACTTC; CDR3 protein: CASSLGSASGRPYEQYF; J gene: TRBJ2-7; V gene: TRBV28; clone size: NA; CDR3 length: 17; D gene: TRBD2
CDR3 DNA: TGTGCCAGCAGTTCGGGACAGACTAACTACGAGCAGTACTTC; CDR3 protein: CASSSGQTNYEQYF; J gene: TRBJ2-7; V gene: TRBV6-6; clone size: NA; CDR3 length: 14; D gene: TRBD1
CDR3 DNA: TGTGCCAGCAGTTTATTCAACTATGGCTACACCTTC; CDR3 protein: CASSLFNYGYTF; J gene: TRBJ1-2; V gene: TRBV28; clone size: NA; CDR3 length: 12; D gene: NA
CDR3 DNA: TGTGCCAGCAGCTTAGGGTCAGGGATTACTAGCACAGATACGCAGTATTTT; CDR3 protein: CASSLGSGITSTDTQYF; J gene: TRBJ2-3; V gene: TRBV7-2; clone size: NA; CDR3 length: 17; D gene: NA
CDR3 DNA: TGTGCCAGCAGCAGGACTAGCGGGAGGGCCCAATACAATGAGCAGTTCTTC; CDR3 protein: CASSRTSGRAQYNEQFF; J gene: TRBJ2-1; V gene: TRBV28; clone size: NA; CDR3 length: 17; D gene: TRBD2
CDR3 DNA: TGTGCCAGCAGCCAAGTAGGCTGGAGCAGGGGAACTGAAGCTTTCTTT; CDR3 protein: CASSQVGWSRGTEAFF; J gene: TRBJ1-1; V gene: TRBV14; clone size: NA; CDR3 length: 16; D gene: NA
CDR3 DNA: TGTGCCAGCTCACCCACTCTGTGGGACAGGGTTCCCAATGAGCAGTTCTTC; CDR3 protein: CASSPTLWDRVPNEQFF; J gene: TRBJ2-1; V gene: TRBV18; clone size: few; CDR3 length: 17; D gene: TRBD1
CDR3 DNA: TGCGCCAGCAGCGGCGGGACTTTCCAAGAGACCCAGTACTTC; CDR3 protein: CASSGGTFQETQYF; J gene: TRBJ2-5; V gene: TRBV5-1; clone size: NA; CDR3 length: 14; D gene: NA
CDR3 DNA: TGTGCCAGCAGCACCACCGGGACTACTAGTGGACAGTACTTC; CDR3 protein: CASSTTGTTSGQYF; J gene: TRBJ2-5; V gene: TRBV9; clone size: once; CDR3 length: 14; D gene: TRBD2
CDR3 DNA: TGTGCCAGCAGTTATGGGGGGACCACAGATACGCAGTATTTT; CDR3 protein: CASSYGGTTDTQYF; J gene: TRBJ2-3; V gene: TRBV6-5; clone size: NA; CDR3 length: 14; D gene: NA
CDR3 DNA: TGTGCCAGCAGCTTGCTAGCGGGAGCTGGCGGGGAGCTGTTTTTT; CDR3 protein: CASSLLAGAGGELFF; J gene: TRBJ2-2; V gene: TRBV7-2; clone size: NA; CDR3 length: 15; D gene: TRBD2
CDR3 DNA: TGTGCCAGCAGTGCACGGGATGGGGCCTATGGCTACACCTTC; CDR3 protein: CASSARDGAYGYTF; J gene: TRBJ1-2; V gene: TRBV2; clone size: NA; CDR3 length: 14; D gene: NA
CDR3 DNA: TGTGCCAGTAGTATTGGGCCTCGGTCCGGGACTAGCGGCACAGATACGCAGTATTTT; CDR3 protein: CASSIGPRSGTSGTDTQYF; J gene: TRBJ2-3; V gene: TRBV19; clone size: NA; CDR3 length: 19; D gene: TRBD2
CDR3 DNA: TGTGCCAGCAGTGGTTTGGCGGCAACAGATACGCAGTATTTT; CDR3 protein: CASSGLAATDTQYF; J gene: TRBJ2-3; V gene: TRBV2; clone size: once; CDR3 length: 14; D gene: NA
CDR3 DNA: TGCGCCAGCAGCCAAGATCATAGGGGGCAATACGGCTACACCTTC; CDR3 protein: CASSQDHRGQYGYTF; J gene: TRBJ1-2; V gene: TRBV4-1; clone size: NA; CDR3 length: 15; D gene: TRBD1
CDR3 DNA: TGTGCCACCCCGGTGGGGGGAGGGCTTGCCGGGGAGCTGTTTTTT; CDR3 protein: CATPVGGGLAGELFF; J gene: TRBJ2-2; V gene: TRBV6-6; clone size: NA; CDR3 length: 15; D gene: TRBD2
CDR3 DNA: TGTGCCAGTAGTATCAACGCAGGGAGTAATCAGCCCCAGCATTTT; CDR3 protein: CASSINAGSNQPQHF; J gene: TRBJ1-5; V gene: TRBV19; clone size: NA; CDR3 length: 15; D gene: NA
CDR3 DNA: TGTGCCAGCAGCCCCACTAGCGGCCAAGAGACCCAGTACTTC; CDR3 protein: CASSPTSGQETQYF; J gene: TRBJ2-5; V gene: TRBV9; clone size: NA; CDR3 length: 14; D gene: TRBD2
CDR3 DNA: TGTGCCAGCAGCCAAGGGACTAGCGGGAGCCTTAGCTCCTACAATGAGCAGTTCTTC; CDR3 protein: CASSQGTSGSLSSYNEQFF; J gene: TRBJ2-1; V gene: TRBV4-2; clone size: NA; CDR3 length: 19; D gene: TRBD2
CDR3 DNA: TGTGCCAGCAGCTTAGGAATCAGGACAAATACGCAGTATTTT; CDR3 protein: CASSLGIRTNTQYF; J gene: TRBJ2-3; V gene: TRBV7-2; clone size: NA; CDR3 length: 14; D gene: NA
CDR3 DNA: TGTGCCAGCAGCTGGGGACAGCCTTACGAGCAGTACTTC; CDR3 protein: CASSWGQPYEQYF; J gene: TRBJ2-7; V gene: TRBV5-4; clone size: NA; CDR3 length: 13; D gene: TRBD1
CDR3 DNA: TGTGCCAGCAGCTTACCGAATCAGCCCCAGCATTTT; CDR3 protein: CASSLPNQPQHF; J gene: TRBJ1-5; V gene: TRBV7-2; clone size: few; CDR3 length: 12; D gene: NA
CDR3 DNA: TGTGCCAGTACCCTACAGGGGGCAAACGAAAAACTGTTTTTT; CDR3 protein: CASTLQGANEKLFF; J gene: TRBJ1-4; V gene: TRBV19; clone size: few; CDR3 length: 14; D gene: TRBD1
CDR3 DNA: TGCGCCAGCAGCCCTTACCTGACTAGCGGGAGAAGCGAGCAGTACTTC; CDR3 protein: CASSPYLTSGRSEQYF; J gene: TRBJ2-7; V gene: TRBV5-1; clone size: NA; CDR3 length: 16; D gene: TRBD2
CDR3 DNA: TGCGCCAGCAGCCAAGCAGAGACCCAGTACTTC; CDR3 protein: CASSQAETQYF; J gene: TRBJ2-5; V gene: TRBV4-1; clone size: NA; CDR3 length: 11; D gene: NA
CDR3 DNA: TGTGCCAGCAGCTTAAGGACAGGACAAGAGACCCAGTACTTC; CDR3 protein: CASSLRTGQETQYF; J gene: TRBJ2-5; V gene: TRBV13; clone size: NA; CDR3 length: 14; D gene: TRBD1
CDR3 DNA: TGTGCCAGCAGCTTAAAGGGATTTAATGAGCAGTTCTTC; CDR3 protein: CASSLKGFNEQFF; J gene: TRBJ2-1; V gene: TRBV13; clone size: NA; CDR3 length: 13; D gene: NA
CDR3 DNA: TGTGCCAGCAGCTTTTACGGCCAAGAGACCCAGTACTTC; CDR3 protein: CASSFYGQETQYF; J gene: TRBJ2-5; V gene: TRBV7-8; clone size: NA; CDR3 length: 13; D gene: NA